A selection of T cell receptor beta chains follows, all from one sample in a study of T cell repertoires in ileal Crohn's disease. Clones were read by immunoSEQ multiplex PCR, and TCRdb kept only the in-frame ones, dropping some. The sample includes about 62,000 clones, roughly nine tenths of them seen just once. The sequencing sample was made of ileal tissue. Receptor source: an adult with Crohn's disease. Each CDR3 is given with its conserved first and last residue. The order of the fields is J gene, D gene, clone size, V gene, CDR3 protein, CDR3 DNA. A D gene is named only where the DNA matches it firmly. Only part of the rows carry a size: once, few, many, or a class if the clone is expanded.

J: TRBJ1-5; D: .; size: .; V: TRBV19; CDR3: CASSKWGVLVQRINQPQHF; DNA: TGTGCCAGTAGTAAATGGGGAGTGTTGGTACAGAGAATCAATCAGCCCCAGCATTTT
J: TRBJ2-5; D: .; size: once; V: TRBV7-2; CDR3: CASRRALFSETQYF; DNA: TGTGCCAGCAGGCGGGCTCTGTTTTCAGAGACCCAGTACTTC
J: TRBJ1-1; D: .; size: .; V: TRBV19; CDR3: CASSIGGVGNTEAFF; DNA: TGTGCCAGTAGTATTGGGGGGGTCGGGAACACTGAAGCTTTCTTT
J: TRBJ1-1; D: .; size: .; V: TRBV11-3; CDR3: CASSDESDTEAFF; DNA: TGTGCCAGCAGCGATGAGAGCGACACTGAAGCTTTCTTT
J: TRBJ2-2; D: TRBD2; size: once; V: TRBV19; CDR3: CASSPTSGRVNTGELFF; DNA: TGTGCCAGTAGTCCTACTAGCGGGAGGGTGAACACCGGGGAGCTGTTTTTT
J: TRBJ1-4; D: .; size: .; V: TRBV5-1; CDR3: CASSLQGHNEKLFF; DNA: TGCGCCAGCAGCCTACAGGGACATAATGAAAAACTGTTTTTT
J: TRBJ1-4; D: .; size: .; V: TRBV6-1; CDR3: CASNPTGLNEKLFF; DNA: TGTGCCAGCAACCCAACAGGGCTTAATGAAAAACTGTTTTTT
J: TRBJ2-5; D: .; size: .; V: TRBV5-6; CDR3: CASSNIGGETQYF; DNA: TGTGCCAGCAGCAATATAGGCGGAGAGACCCAGTACTTC
J: TRBJ2-2; D: .; size: .; V: TRBV28; CDR3: CASSSHGGTGELFF; DNA: TGTGCCAGCAGTTCACACGGGGGAACCGGGGAGCTGTTTTTT
J: TRBJ2-7; D: TRBD2; size: .; V: TRBV7-9; CDR3: CASSGGSGSGSYEQYF; DNA: TGTGCCAGCAGCGGGGGAAGCGGCAGCGGGAGCTACGAGCAGTACTTC
J: TRBJ2-7; D: TRBD2; size: .; V: TRBV11-2; CDR3: CASSLEGTSGRREQYF; DNA: TGTGCCAGCAGCTTAGAAGGGACTAGCGGGAGGCGCGAGCAGTACTTC
J: TRBJ1-3; D: .; size: .; V: TRBV6-1; CDR3: CASSEARAVGNTIYF; DNA: TGTGCCAGCAGTGAAGCCAGGGCGGTGGGAAACACCATATATTTT
J: TRBJ1-1; D: .; size: .; V: TRBV6-5; CDR3: CASSPTANTEAFF; DNA: TGTGCCAGCAGCCCGACAGCGAACACTGAAGCTTTCTTT
J: TRBJ1-5; D: TRBD1; size: .; V: TRBV15; CDR3: CATSRDWVGTESSNQPQHF; DNA: TGTGCCACCAGCAGAGATTGGGTCGGGACAGAAAGTAGCAATCAGCCCCAGCATTTT
J: TRBJ1-2; D: .; size: .; V: TRBV11-2; CDR3: CASSLGQNYGYTF; DNA: TGTGCCAGCAGCTTAGGACAGAACTATGGCTACACCTTC
J: TRBJ1-1; D: .; size: .; V: TRBV4-1; CDR3: CASSQAAIVTDSMNTEAFF; DNA: TGCGCCAGCAGCCAAGCCGCTATCGTGACGGACAGCATGAACACTGAAGCTTTCTTT
J: TRBJ1-2; D: .; size: .; V: TRBV5-5; CDR3: CASSLGSPVEMYGYTF; DNA: TGTGCCAGCAGCTTGGGTTCGCCCGTAGAGATGTATGGCTACACCTTC
J: TRBJ1-1; D: TRBD1; size: .; V: TRBV30; CDR3: CACPGQGGTEAFF; DNA: TGTGCCTGTCCCGGACAGGGTGGAACTGAAGCTTTCTTT
J: TRBJ1-5; D: .; size: .; V: TRBV19; CDR3: CASSLLPTHRALPYRPQHF; DNA: TGTGCCAGTAGTCTCCTCCCGACCCACAGGGCATTGCCGTATCGGCCCCAGCATTTT
J: TRBJ1-3; D: .; size: .; V: TRBV15; CDR3: CATSRAGSGNTIYF; DNA: TGTGCCACCAGCAGAGCGGGGTCTGGAAACACCATATATTTT
J: TRBJ2-7; D: .; size: .; V: TRBV18; CDR3: CASSPRLSGGESYEQYF; DNA: TGTGCCAGCTCACCCCGTCTCTCTGGCGGGGAATCCTACGAGCAGTACTTC
J: TRBJ2-5; D: TRBD2; size: .; V: TRBV5-1; CDR3: CASSPSGSVETQYF; DNA: TGCGCCAGCAGCCCTAGCGGGAGTGTAGAGACCCAGTACTTC